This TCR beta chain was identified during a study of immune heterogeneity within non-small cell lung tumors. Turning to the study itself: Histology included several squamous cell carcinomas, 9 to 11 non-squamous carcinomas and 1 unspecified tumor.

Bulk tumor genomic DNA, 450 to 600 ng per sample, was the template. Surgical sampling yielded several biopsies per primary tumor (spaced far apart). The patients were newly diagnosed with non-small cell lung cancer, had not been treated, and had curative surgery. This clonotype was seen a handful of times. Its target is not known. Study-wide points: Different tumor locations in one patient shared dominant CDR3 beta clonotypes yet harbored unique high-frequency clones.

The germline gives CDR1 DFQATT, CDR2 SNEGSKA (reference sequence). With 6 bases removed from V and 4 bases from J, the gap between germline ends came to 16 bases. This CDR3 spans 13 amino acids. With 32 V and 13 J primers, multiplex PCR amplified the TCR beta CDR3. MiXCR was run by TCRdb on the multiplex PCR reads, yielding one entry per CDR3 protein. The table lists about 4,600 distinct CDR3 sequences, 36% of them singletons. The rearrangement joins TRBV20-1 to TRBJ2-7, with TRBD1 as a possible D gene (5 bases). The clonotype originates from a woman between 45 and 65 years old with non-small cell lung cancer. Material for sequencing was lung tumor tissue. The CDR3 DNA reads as TGCAGTGCAGACAGACCTCCTAGGTACGAGCAGTACTTC. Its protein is CSADRPPRYEQYF.